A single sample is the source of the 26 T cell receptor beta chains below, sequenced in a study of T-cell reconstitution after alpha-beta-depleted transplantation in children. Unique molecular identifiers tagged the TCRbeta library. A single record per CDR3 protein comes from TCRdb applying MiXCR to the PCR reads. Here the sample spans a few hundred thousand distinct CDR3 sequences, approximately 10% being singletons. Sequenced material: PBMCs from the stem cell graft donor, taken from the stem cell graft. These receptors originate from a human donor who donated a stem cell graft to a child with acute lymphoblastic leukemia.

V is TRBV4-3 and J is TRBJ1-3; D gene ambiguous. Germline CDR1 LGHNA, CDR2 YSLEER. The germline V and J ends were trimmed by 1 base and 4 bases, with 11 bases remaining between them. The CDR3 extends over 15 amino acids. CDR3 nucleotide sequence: TGCGCCAGCAGCCAAGGGTCAAGCATCGGAAACACCATATATTTT. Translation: CASSQGSSIGNTIYF.

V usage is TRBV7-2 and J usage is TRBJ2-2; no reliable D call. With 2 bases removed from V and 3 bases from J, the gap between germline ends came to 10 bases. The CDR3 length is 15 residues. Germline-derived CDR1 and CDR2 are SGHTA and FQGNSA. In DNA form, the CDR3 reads TGTGCCAGCAGCTTATGGGGTGGGGACACCGGGGAGCTGTTTTTT. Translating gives CASSLWGGDTGELFF. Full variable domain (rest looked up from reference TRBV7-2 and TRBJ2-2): GAGVSQSPSNKVTEKGKDVELRCDPISGHTALYWYRQSLGQGLEFLIYFQGNSAPDKSGLPSDRFSAERTGGSVSTLTIQRTQQEDSAVYLCASSLWGGDTGELFFGEGSRLTVL.

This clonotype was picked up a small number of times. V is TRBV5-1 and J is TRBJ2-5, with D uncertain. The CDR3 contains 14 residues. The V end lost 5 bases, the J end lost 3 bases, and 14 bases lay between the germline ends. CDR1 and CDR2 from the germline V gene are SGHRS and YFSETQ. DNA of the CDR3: TGCGCCAGCAGAACCCCGTACCGTGAAGAGACCCAGTACTTC. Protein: CASRTPYREETQYF.

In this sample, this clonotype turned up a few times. In DNA, the CDR3 is TGTGCCAGCAGTTACGGATCTAGAACGGCGTTTCAGTACTTC. Residues: CASSYGSRTAFQYF. This sequence joins TRBV6-2 or TRBV6-3 and TRBJ2-4; D ambiguous. Germline lookup yields CDR1 MNHEY and CDR2 SVGEGT. This CDR3 has 14 residues. V lost 2 bases and J lost 11, with 16 bases in between.

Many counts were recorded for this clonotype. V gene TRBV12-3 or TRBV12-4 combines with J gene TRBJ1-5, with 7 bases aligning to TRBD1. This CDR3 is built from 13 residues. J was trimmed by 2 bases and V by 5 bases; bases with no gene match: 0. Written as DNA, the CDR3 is TGTGCCAGCAGTGGGACAGGCAATCAGCCCCAGCATTTT. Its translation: CASSGTGNQPQHF.

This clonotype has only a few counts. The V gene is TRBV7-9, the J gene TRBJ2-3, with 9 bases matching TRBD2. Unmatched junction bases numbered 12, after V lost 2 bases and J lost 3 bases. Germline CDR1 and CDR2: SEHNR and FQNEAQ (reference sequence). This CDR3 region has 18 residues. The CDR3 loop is CASSLTPSGVSGTDTQYF. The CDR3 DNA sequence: TGTGCCAGCAGCTTAACCCCTAGCGGGGTAAGTGGGACAGATACGCAGTATTTT.

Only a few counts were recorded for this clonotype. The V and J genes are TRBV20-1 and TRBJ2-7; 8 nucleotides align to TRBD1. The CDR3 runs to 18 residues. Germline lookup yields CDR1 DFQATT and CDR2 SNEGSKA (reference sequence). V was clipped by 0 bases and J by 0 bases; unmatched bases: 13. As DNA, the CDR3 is TGCAGTGCTAGAGATCTATCGGTCCGACAGGGGTCCTCCTACGAGCAGTACTTC. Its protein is CSARDLSVRQGSSYEQYF.

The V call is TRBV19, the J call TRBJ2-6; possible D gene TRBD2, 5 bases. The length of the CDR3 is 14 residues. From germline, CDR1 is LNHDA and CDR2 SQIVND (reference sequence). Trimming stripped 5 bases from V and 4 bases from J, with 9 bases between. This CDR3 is CASSEGRGANVLTF. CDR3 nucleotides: TGTGCCAGTAGTGAGGGTAGAGGGGCCAACGTCCTGACTTTC.

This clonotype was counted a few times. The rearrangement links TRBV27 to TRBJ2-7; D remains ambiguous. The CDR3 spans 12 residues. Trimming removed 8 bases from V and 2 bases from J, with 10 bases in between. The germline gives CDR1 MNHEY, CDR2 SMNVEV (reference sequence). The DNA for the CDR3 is TGTGCCAGCGGTGGCAGCCCCTACGAGCAGTACTTC. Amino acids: CASGGSPYEQYF.

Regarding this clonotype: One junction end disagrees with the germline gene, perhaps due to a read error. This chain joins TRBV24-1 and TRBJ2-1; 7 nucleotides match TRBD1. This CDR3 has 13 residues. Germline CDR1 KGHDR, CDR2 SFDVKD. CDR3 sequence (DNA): TGTGCCACCAGTGACCCCTCCCGGGACAGTGAGTCCTTC. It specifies CATSDPSRDSESF.

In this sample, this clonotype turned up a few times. The CDR3 region has the DNA TGTGCCAAACGCCTCAATGAGCAGTTCTTC. Protein product: CAKRLNEQFF. This chain links TRBV19 with TRBJ2-1; no reliable D call. V lost 10 bases, J lost 6 bases, and 7 bases lay in between. CDR3 size: 10 residues. Germline V gives CDR1 LNHDA, CDR2 SQIVND (reference sequence).

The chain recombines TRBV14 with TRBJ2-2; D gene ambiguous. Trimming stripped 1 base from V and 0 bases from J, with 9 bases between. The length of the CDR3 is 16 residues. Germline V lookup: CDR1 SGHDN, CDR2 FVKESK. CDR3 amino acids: CASSQASFPNTGELFF. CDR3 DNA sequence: TGTGCCAGCAGCCAAGCGTCGTTCCCGAACACCGGGGAGCTGTTTTTT.

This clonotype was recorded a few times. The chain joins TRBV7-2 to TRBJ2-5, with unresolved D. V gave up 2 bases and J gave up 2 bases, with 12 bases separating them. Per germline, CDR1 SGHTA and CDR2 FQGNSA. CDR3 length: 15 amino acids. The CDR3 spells CASSLLGTTQETQYF. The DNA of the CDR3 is TGTGCCAGCAGCTTATTGGGTACAACGCAAGAGACCCAGTACTTC.

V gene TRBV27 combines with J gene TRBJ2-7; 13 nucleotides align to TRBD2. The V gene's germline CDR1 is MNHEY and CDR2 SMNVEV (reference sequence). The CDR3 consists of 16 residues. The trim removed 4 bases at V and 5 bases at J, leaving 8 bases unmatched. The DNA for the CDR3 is TGTGCCAGCAGTTCCGCCGGACTAGCGGGAGTGAACGAGCAGTACTTC. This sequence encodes CASSSAGLAGVNEQYF.

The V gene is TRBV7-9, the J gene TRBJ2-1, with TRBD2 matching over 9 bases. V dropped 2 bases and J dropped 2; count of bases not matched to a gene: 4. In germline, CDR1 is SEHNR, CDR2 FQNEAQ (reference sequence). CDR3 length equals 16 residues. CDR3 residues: CASSLLAGEAYNEQFF. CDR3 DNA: TGTGCCAGCAGCTTATTAGCGGGAGAGGCCTACAATGAGCAGTTCTTC.

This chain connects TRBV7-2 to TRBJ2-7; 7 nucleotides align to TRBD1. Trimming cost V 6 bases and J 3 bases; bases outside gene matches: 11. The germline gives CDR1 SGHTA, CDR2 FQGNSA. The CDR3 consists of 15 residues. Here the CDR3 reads CASRMDRLHFYEQYF. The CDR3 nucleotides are TGTGCCAGCAGGATGGACAGGTTACACTTCTACGAGCAGTACTTC.

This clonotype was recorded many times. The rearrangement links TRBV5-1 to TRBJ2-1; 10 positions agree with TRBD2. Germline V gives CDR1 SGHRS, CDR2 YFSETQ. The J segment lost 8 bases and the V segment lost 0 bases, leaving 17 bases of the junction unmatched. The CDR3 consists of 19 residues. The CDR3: CASSLGAGLADKREHEQFF. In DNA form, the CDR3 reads TGCGCCAGCAGCTTGGGGGCTGGACTAGCGGACAAACGGGAACATGAGCAGTTCTTC. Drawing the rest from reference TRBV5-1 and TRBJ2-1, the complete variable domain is KAGVTQTPRYLIKTRGQQVTLSCSPISGHRSVSWYQQTPGQGLQFLFEYFSETQRNKGNFPGRFSGRQFSNSRSEMNVSTLELGDSALYLCASSLGAGLADKREHEQFFGPGTRLTVL.

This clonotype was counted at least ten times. The chain's CDR3 is CASSPGTGANGYTF. DNA of the CDR3: TGTGCCAGCAGCCCTGGGACAGGGGCGAATGGCTACACCTTC. This chain joins TRBV7-6 and TRBJ1-2, with 10 bases aligning to TRBD1. Germline-derived CDR1 and CDR2 are SGHVS and FNYEAQ. After removal of 5 bases from V and 6 bases from J, the junction contained 6 bases not matched to a gene. The CDR3 is 14 residues long. Variable domain in full (rest from reference TRBV7-6 and TRBJ1-2): GAGVSQSPRYKVTKRGQDVALRCDPISGHVSLYWYRQALGQGPEFLTYFNYEAQQDKSGLPNDRFSAERPEGSISTLTIQRTEQRDSAMYRCASSPGTGANGYTFGSGTRLTVV.

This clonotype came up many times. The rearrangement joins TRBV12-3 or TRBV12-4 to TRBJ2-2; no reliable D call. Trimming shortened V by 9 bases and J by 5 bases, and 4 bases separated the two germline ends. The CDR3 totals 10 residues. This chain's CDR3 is CASGTGELFF. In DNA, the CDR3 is TGTGCCAGTGGGACCGGGGAGCTGTTTTTT.

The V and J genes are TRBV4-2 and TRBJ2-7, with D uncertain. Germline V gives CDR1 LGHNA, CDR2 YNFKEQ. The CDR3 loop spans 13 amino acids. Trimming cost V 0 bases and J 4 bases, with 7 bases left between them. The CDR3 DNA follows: TGTGCCAGCAGCCAAGATAGGGAATACGAGCAGTACTTC. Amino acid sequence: CASSQDREYEQYF.

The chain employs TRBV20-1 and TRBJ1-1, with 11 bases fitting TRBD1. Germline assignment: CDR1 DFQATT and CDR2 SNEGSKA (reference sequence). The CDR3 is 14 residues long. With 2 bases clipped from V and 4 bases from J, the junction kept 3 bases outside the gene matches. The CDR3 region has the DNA TGCAGTGCTAGATCCGGGACAGGGGGCACTGAAGCTTTCTTT. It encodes CSARSGTGGTEAFF.

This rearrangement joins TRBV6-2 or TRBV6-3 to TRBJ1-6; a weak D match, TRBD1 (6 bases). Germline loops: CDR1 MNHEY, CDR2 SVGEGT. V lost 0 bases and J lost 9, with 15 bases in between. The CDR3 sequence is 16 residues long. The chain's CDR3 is CASSYSRGAVGSPLHF. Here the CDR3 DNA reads TGTGCCAGCAGTTACTCGCGGGGGGCTGTTGGTTCACCCCTCCACTTT.

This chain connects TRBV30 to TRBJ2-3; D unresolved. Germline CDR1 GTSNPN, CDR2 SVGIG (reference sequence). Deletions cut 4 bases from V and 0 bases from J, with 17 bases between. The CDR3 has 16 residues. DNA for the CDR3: TGTGCCTGGAATGGACCTCCGGCCCCTAGCACAGATACGCAGTATTTT. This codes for CAWNGPPAPSTDTQYF.

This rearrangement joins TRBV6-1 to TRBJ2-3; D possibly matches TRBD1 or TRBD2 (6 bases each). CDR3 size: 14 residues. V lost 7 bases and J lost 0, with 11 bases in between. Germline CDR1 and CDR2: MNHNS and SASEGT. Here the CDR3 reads CASNQGTSTDTQYF. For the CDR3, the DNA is TGTGCCAGCAACCAGGGGACTAGCACAGATACGCAGTATTTT.

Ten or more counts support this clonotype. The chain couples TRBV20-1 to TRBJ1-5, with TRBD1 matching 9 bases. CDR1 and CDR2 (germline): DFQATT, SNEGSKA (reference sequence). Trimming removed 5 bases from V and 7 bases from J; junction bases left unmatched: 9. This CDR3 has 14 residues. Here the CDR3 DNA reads TGCAGTGCTGTATTAGGACAGGGGCTCCAGCCCCAGCATTTT. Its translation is CSAVLGQGLQPQHF.

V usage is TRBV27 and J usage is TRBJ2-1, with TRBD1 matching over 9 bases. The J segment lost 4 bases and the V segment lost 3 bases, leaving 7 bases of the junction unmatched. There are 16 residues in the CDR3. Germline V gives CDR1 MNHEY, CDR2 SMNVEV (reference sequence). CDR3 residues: CASSFPTGGPYNEQFF. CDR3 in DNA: TGTGCCAGCAGTTTTCCGACAGGGGGGCCTTACAATGAGCAGTTCTTC.